This is a list of T cell receptor beta chains from one sample in a study of cytomegalovirus exposure and HLA in healthy donors. Generated by immunoSEQ multiplex PCR, the TCRdb table keeps only in-frame clones and is missing some. Of 90,000 to 110,000 clones in the sample, roughly 73% were seen once. The specimen sequenced was PBMCs. The receptors shown here come from a woman in her forties in good health and CMV-seropositive. CDR3s include the opening cysteine and the closing phenylalanine or tryptophan. Fields, in order: D gene, J gene, V gene, clone size, CDR3 protein, CDR3 DNA. The D gene is left open where the match is weak. Expanded clones get a size class; other rows say once, few or many, or leave the size out.

>TRBD1|TRBJ2-1|TRBV29-1|NA
CSGVQRTGSSYNEQFF
TGCAGCGGGGTGCAACGGACAGGAAGCTCCTACAATGAGCAGTTCTTC
>NA|TRBJ1-4|TRBV4-1|NA
CASSQPGGHNEKLFF
TGCGCCAGCAGCCAACCGGGAGGTCATAATGAAAAACTGTTTTTT
>TRBD1|TRBJ2-6|TRBV7-3|once
CASSFGTGGSGANVLTF
TGTGCCAGCAGCTTCGGGACAGGAGGCTCTGGGGCCAACGTCCTGACTTTC
>NA|TRBJ1-5|TRBV28|NA
CASIPPTGHQPQHF
TGTGCCAGCATCCCCCCGACGGGTCACCAGCCCCAGCATTTT
>NA|TRBJ1-5|TRBV28|NA
CAGRGGAEGNQPQHF
TGTGCCGGACGGGGGGGGGCCGAGGGCAATCAGCCCCAGCATTTT
>TRBD1|TRBJ2-1|TRBV14|once
CASSQDPGQGDNEQFF
TGTGCCAGCAGCCAAGATCCAGGACAGGGGGACAATGAGCAGTTCTTC
>TRBD1|TRBJ1-2|TRBV4-2|NA
CASSQDVQGDGYTF
TGTGCCAGCAGCCAAGATGTACAGGGGGATGGCTACACCTTC
>NA|TRBJ1-1|TRBV5-6|NA
CASSRGQIDIFTEAFF
TGTGCCAGCAGCCGCGGACAGATCGATATCTTCACTGAAGCTTTCTTT
>TRBD2|TRBJ2-7|TRBV5-1|NA
CASSLPPSGVSYEQYF
TGCGCCAGCAGCTTGCCCCCCAGCGGGGTCTCCTACGAGCAGTACTTC
>NA|TRBJ2-7|TRBV28|NA
CASSSGDTSSYEQYF
TGTGCCAGCAGTTCCGGGGACACTAGCTCCTACGAGCAGTACTTC
>TRBD1|TRBJ1-2|TRBV18|NA
CASSPTGEVEGYTF
TGTGCCAGCTCGCCTACAGGGGAAGTGGAGGGCTACACCTTC
>NA|TRBJ2-7|TRBV5-1|NA
CASRRRDYTDSYEQYF
TGCGCCAGCAGACGACGGGATTATACCGATTCCTACGAGCAGTACTTC
>NA|TRBJ1-2|TRBV7-9|NA
CASSLSRSPNYGYTF
TGTGCCAGCAGCTTAAGCAGGTCCCCTAACTATGGCTACACCTTC
>TRBD1|TRBJ1-1|TRBV10-3|NA
CAISEGTGAPAEAFF
TGTGCCATCAGTGAGGGGACAGGAGCGCCGGCTGAAGCTTTCTTT
>TRBD1|TRBJ1-2|TRBV4-1|NA
CASSARGADGYTF
TGCGCCAGCAGCGCCAGGGGGGCAGACGGCTACACCTTC
>TRBD1|TRBJ2-3|TRBV29-1|NA
CSVESFGQGARDTQYF
TGCAGCGTTGAAAGCTTTGGACAGGGGGCGCGAGATACGCAGTATTTT
>TRBD1|TRBJ1-1|TRBV18|few
CASSLQGARTEAFF
TGTGCCAGCTCACTGCAGGGGGCGCGAACTGAAGCTTTCTTT
>TRBD2|TRBJ2-2|TRBV27|NA
CASSLGGIGELFF
TGTGCCAGCAGTTTGGGAGGGATCGGGGAGCTGTTTTTT
>TRBD2|TRBJ2-7|TRBV6-6|NA
CASSDSGTSSYEQYF
TGTGCCAGCAGTGACTCCGGGACTAGCTCCTACGAGCAGTACTTC
>NA|TRBJ2-7|TRBV11-2|NA
CASSLEQDLYEQYF
TGTGCCAGCAGCTTAGAACAAGATCTCTACGAGCAGTACTTC
>TRBD1|TRBJ1-5|TRBV7-3|NA
CASSPANGGAGGGQPQHF
TGTGCCAGCAGCCCAGCTAACGGCGGGGCAGGGGGCGGGCAGCCCCAGCATTTT
>TRBD2|TRBJ2-7|TRBV28|NA
CASSPQPGLSYEQYF
TGTGCCAGCAGTCCTCAACCGGGACTATCGTACGAGCAGTACTTC
>TRBD1|TRBJ2-5|TRBV18|NA
CASTTGVGETQYF
TGTGCCAGCACGACAGGGGTTGGGGAGACCCAGTACTTC
>NA|TRBJ2-3|TRBV4-2|NA
CASSHGGSTDTQYF
TGTGCCAGCAGCCACGGGGGAAGCACAGATACGCAGTATTTT
>NA|TRBJ1-6|TRBV28|NA
CASRRGSYNSPLHF
TGTGCCAGCAGGCGGGGTTCCTATAATTCACCCCTCCACTTT
>TRBD1|TRBJ1-4|TRBV5-1|NA
CASSSGTGREKLFF
TGCGCCAGCAGCTCCGGGACAGGGCGCGAAAAACTGTTTTTT
>TRBD1|TRBJ1-1|TRBV10-2|NA
CASSGGQVNTEAFF
TGCGCCAGCAGCGGTGGACAGGTCAACACTGAAGCTTTCTTT
>TRBD1|TRBJ1-4|TRBV5-1|NA
CASSGWTGTAGGKLFF
TGCGCCAGCAGCGGATGGACCGGGACAGCCGGCGGAAAACTGTTTTTT
>TRBD1|TRBJ1-1|TRBV18|NA
CASSPTLGQGSNTEAFF
TGTGCCAGCTCACCTACTTTAGGACAGGGCTCGAACACTGAAGCTTTCTTT
>NA|TRBJ1-6|TRBV7-2|NA
CASSLEWGVGSPLHF
TGTGCCAGCAGCTTGGAGTGGGGGGTAGGATCACCCCTCCACTTT
>TRBD2|TRBJ2-1|TRBV19|NA
CASRGSGTSGRRTNEQFF
TGTGCCAGTAGAGGATCCGGGACTAGCGGGAGGCGTACGAATGAGCAGTTCTTC
>NA|TRBJ2-7|TRBV18|NA
CASSPVAGAGNEQYF
TGTGCCAGCTCACCAGTGGCAGGGGCTGGGAACGAGCAGTACTTC
>NA|TRBJ1-5|TRBV6-1|NA
CASRSSNQPQHF
TGTGCCAGTCGCAGTAGCAATCAGCCCCAGCATTTT
>TRBD1|TRBJ2-7|TRBV28|NA
CASSKGTGGSYEQYF
TGTGCCAGCAGCAAGGGGACAGGGGGTTCCTACGAGCAGTACTTC
>TRBD2|TRBJ2-3|TRBV5-1|NA
CASSSNVGGVTDTQYF
TGCGCCAGCAGCTCTAACGTTGGGGGGGTGACAGATACGCAGTATTTT
>NA|TRBJ1-3|TRBV7-8|NA
CASRPNWVGASGNTIYF
TGTGCCAGCAGACCCAACTGGGTGGGGGCGAGTGGAAACACCATATATTTT
>NA|TRBJ2-7|TRBV7-3|few
CASSLYLKPYEQYF
TGTGCCAGCAGCTTATATCTAAAGCCCTACGAGCAGTACTTC
>NA|TRBJ1-1|TRBV5-1|NA
CASQKFMNTEAFF
TGCGCCAGCCAGAAGTTTATGAACACTGAAGCTTTCTTT
>NA|TRBJ2-5|TRBV4-1|NA
CASSQGRGGQETQYF
TGCGCCAGCAGCCAAGGAAGAGGGGGCCAAGAGACCCAGTACTTC
>TRBD1|TRBJ1-1|TRBV5-1|NA
CASSLKVQGENTEAFF
TGCGCCAGCAGCTTGAAAGTACAGGGGGAGAACACTGAAGCTTTCTTT
>TRBD1|TRBJ2-5|TRBV5-1|NA
CASSSAGQVQETQYF
TGCGCCAGCAGCTCTGCCGGACAGGTACAAGAGACCCAGTACTTC
>NA|TRBJ2-7|TRBV11-2|NA
CASRSLGGRNYEQYF
TGTGCCAGCAGGTCCTTGGGGGGTAGGAATTACGAGCAGTACTTC
>TRBD2|TRBJ2-3|TRBV12-5|NA
CASGLVIGLAGALSRVNDTQYF
TGTGCTAGTGGTTTGGTAATTGGACTAGCGGGAGCCCTTTCTCGGGTGAATGATACGCAGTATTTT
>NA|TRBJ2-1|TRBV18|NA
CASSRGTRENEQFF
TGTGCCAGCTCACGCGGGACTCGCGAGAATGAGCAGTTCTTC
>NA|TRBJ1-1|TRBV5-1|NA
CASSLMGGDTEAFF
TGCGCCAGCAGCTTGATGGGGGGGGACACTGAAGCTTTCTTT
>TRBD1|TRBJ1-2|TRBV9|NA
CASSHTGGGGYTF
TGTGCCAGCAGCCACACAGGGGGCGGAGGCTACACCTTC
>NA|TRBJ1-2|TRBV2|NA
CASSEYSYGYTF
TGTGCCAGCAGTGAATACAGCTATGGCTACACCTTC
>TRBD2|TRBJ2-1|TRBV4-1|NA
CASSGLAGYNEQFF
TGCGCCAGCAGCGGACTAGCGGGATACAATGAGCAGTTCTTC
>NA|TRBJ2-7|TRBV2|NA
CASSLTGSSYEQYF
TGTGCCAGCAGTCTAACAGGGAGCTCCTACGAGCAGTACTTC
>NA|TRBJ1-1|TRBV6-6|NA
CASSIQRGGNTEAFF
TGTGCCAGCAGCATACAACGGGGAGGGAACACTGAGGCTTTCTTT
>TRBD2|TRBJ2-5|TRBV4-2|NA
CASSQGAGGQPNSQETQYF
TGTGCCAGCAGCCAAGGGGCGGGGGGGCAACCAAACTCTCAAGAGACCCAGTACTTC
>NA|TRBJ1-1|TRBV6-1|NA
CASSSWANTEAFF
TGTGCCAGCAGTTCCTGGGCGAACACTGAAGCTTTCTTT
>TRBD1|TRBJ1-2|TRBV28|few
CASSFETGGDPRYTF
TGTGCCAGCAGTTTTGAGACAGGGGGCGATCCGCGCTACACCTTC
>NA|TRBJ2-7|TRBV6-5|NA
CASSYTGNPYEQYF
TGTGCCAGCAGTTATACAGGGAACCCCTACGAGCAGTACTTC
>NA|TRBJ2-7|TRBV11-2|once
CASSLDFGTGADF
NA
>NA|TRBJ1-5|TRBV2|NA
CASSEEEGYSNQPQHF
TGTGCCAGCAGTGAAGAGGAGGGTTATAGCAATCAGCCCCAGCATTTT
>NA|TRBJ2-7|TRBV19|NA
CASSLGLNYEQYF
TGTGCCAGTAGCCTGGGGCTAAACTACGAGCAGTACTTC
>TRBD1|TRBJ2-2|TRBV6-1|NA
CASRLGDRGAGELFF
TGTGCCAGCCGCCTCGGGGACAGGGGAGCCGGGGAGCTGTTTTTT
>TRBD1|TRBJ1-5|TRBV7-2|NA
CASSARQGNQPQHF
TGTGCCAGCAGCGCCCGACAGGGAAATCAGCCCCAGCATTTT
>TRBD1|TRBJ2-3|TRBV19|few
CASSIRDRAPDTQYF
TGTGCCAGTAGTATTCGGGACAGGGCTCCAGATACGCAGTATTTT